This TCR beta chain came from a study of early stage breast cancer tumors. The overall study: Seven to nine ER+/PR+/HER2- tumors were invasive ductal; four were invasive lobular. Samples were sequenced at 9 to 10-fold average coverage.

Points from the study as a whole: Bulk DNA sequencing of unsorted cells missed chain pairing and markers. Tumor and normal breast were distinguished via blood comparison in about 90% of the 16 patients.

To note about this clone: The antigen is not known.

The method was immunoSEQ multiplex PCR; TCRdb's version includes in-frame clones alone and lacks a portion of them. The sample carries approximately 14,000 clones, 70% to 85% recorded once. Germline V gene lookup returns CDR1 SNHLY and CDR2 FYNNEI. Between the trimmed V and J ends, which lost 6 bases and 9 bases, there was a span of 15 bases. This CDR3 region has 13 residues. This receptor was obtained from a person under 45 with breast cancer. Sequenced sample: normal breast tissue next to the tumor. The rearrangement joins TRBV2 to TRBJ2-1; possibly TRBD1 for D (6 bases). CDR3 region: CASSQQGEGEQFF. The CDR3 region has the DNA TGTGCCAGCAGCCAACAGGGTGAAGGTGAGCAGTTCTTC.